In its sample, the clone carrying this T cell receptor beta chain was seen once. As yet, its antigen is unknown. J was trimmed by 2 bases and V by 4 bases; bases with no gene match: 4. Germline V lookup: CDR1 SGHTA, CDR2 FQGNSA. This CDR3 region has 14 residues. The repertoire was sequenced with immunoSEQ multiplex PCR; TCRdb's copy has only in-frame clones and lacks some. The sample contains 20,000 to 25,000 clones, around 69% of which appear only once. Brentuximab vedotin exposure varied, and every patient relapsed after autologous stem cell transplantation. This entry belongs to a study of PD-1 blockade in classical Hodgkin lymphoma. Findings and caveats of the study: Nivolumab initiation under 1 year post-ASCT meant exclusion. TCR diversity rose significantly by C4D1 in CD4+ but not CD8+ cells. Sources of repertoire differences remain undefined, possibly disease activity or prior therapy.

Sequenced here: peripheral blood mononuclear cells (PBMCs), sampled before the second cycle of nivolumab. V is TRBV7-2 and J is TRBJ2-7; 8 bases fit TRBD1. The TCR comes from a human donor with classical Hodgkin lymphoma. The CDR3 protein is CASSSGQGPYEQYF. Written as DNA, the CDR3 is TGTGCCAGCAGCTCAGGACAGGGACCCTACGAGCAGTACTTC.